The rows below give T cell receptor beta chains drawn from one sample of a study of shared clonotypes between healthy human individuals. Generated by immunoSEQ multiplex PCR, the TCRdb table keeps only in-frame clones and is missing some. This table has around 450,000 clones, roughly 77% appearing once. Sequencing was done on a sample of PBMCs. The receptors stem from a woman in her forties in good health. Some clones in this sample may be carry-over from other donors' samples. Both conserved end residues are part of each CDR3. The order of the fields is D gene, J gene, V gene, clone size, CDR3 protein, CDR3 DNA. The D gene is left open where the match is weak. Clone size is not always given. Where it is, it says once, few, many or a class for expanded clones.

- | TRBJ1-2 | TRBV7-9 | - | CASSVDGFYGYTF | TGTGCCAGCAGCGTAGACGGTTTCTATGGCTACACCTTC
TRBD1 | TRBJ2-7 | TRBV30 | - | CAWSGQGASEQYF | TGTGCCTGGAGTGGGCAGGGGGCGTCTGAGCAGTACTTC
TRBD1 | TRBJ2-5 | TRBV5-1 | once | CASSVGTGTLETQYF | TGCGCCAGCAGCGTCGGGACAGGGACTTTAGAGACCCAGTACTTC
- | TRBJ1-4 | TRBV7-2 | - | CASSLEYRLPDSNEKLFF | TGTGCCAGCAGCTTAGAGTACAGACTACCCGATTCTAATGAAAAACTGTTTTTT
TRBD2 | TRBJ2-3 | TRBV14 | - | CASSQDRLAGADTQYF | TGTGCCAGCAGCCAAGATAGACTAGCGGGAGCGGATACGCAGTATTTT
TRBD2 | TRBJ2-1 | TRBV7-2 | - | CASSPLAGVNEQFF | TGTGCCAGCAGCCCACTGGCGGGAGTGAATGAGCAGTTCTTC
TRBD1 | TRBJ1-2 | TRBV14 | - | CASSQASGTANYGYTF | TGTGCCAGCAGCCAAGCCTCCGGGACAGCGAACTATGGCTACACCTTC
TRBD2 | TRBJ2-7 | TRBV20-1 | - | CSSIAGVEQYF | TGCAGTTCCATAGCGGGAGTCGAGCAGTACTTC
- | TRBJ2-1 | TRBV27 | once | CASSFEPYYEQFF | TGTGCCAGCAGTTTTGAGCCATATTATGAGCAGTTCTTC
- | TRBJ1-4 | TRBV30 | - | CAWSAFTFGTENEKLFF | TGTGCCTGGAGTGCCTTTACTTTCGGGACGGAGAATGAAAAACTGTTTTTT
- | TRBJ2-5 | TRBV30 | once | CAWSRETQYF | TGTGCCTGGAGTAGAGAGACCCAGTACTTC
- | TRBJ2-7 | TRBV5-5 | - | CASSWGLLTSGHEQYF | TGTGCCAGCAGCTGGGGACTCTTAACCTCGGGCCACGAGCAGTACTTC
TRBD2 | TRBJ2-7 | TRBV5-1 | - | CASSLVVAGGYEQYF | TGCGCCAGCAGCTTGGTGGTAGCGGGGGGCTACGAGCAGTACTTC
TRBD2 | TRBJ2-5 | TRBV25-1 | - | CATFQRGPYF | TGTGCCACCTTCCAGCGGGGCCCGTACTTC
TRBD1 | TRBJ1-4 | TRBV7-9 | - | CASSYGQGDATNEKLFF | TGTGCCAGCAGCTACGGACAGGGAGATGCAACTAATGAAAAACTGTTTTTT
- | TRBJ2-2 | TRBV2 | - | CASSGGDTGTANTGELFF | TGTGCCAGCAGTGGCGGGGATACGGGGACAGCAAACACCGGGGAGCTGTTTTTT
- | TRBJ1-4 | TRBV4-3 | - | CASSQDSSSPANEKLFF | TGCGCCAGCAGCCAAGACAGCTCCTCACCTGCTAATGAAAAACTGTTTTTT
- | TRBJ1-2 | TRBV5-1 | - | CASSLVFGYGDYGYTF | TGCGCCAGCAGCTTGGTGTTCGGCTACGGCGACTATGGCTACACCTTC
- | TRBJ1-5 | TRBV6-1 | - | CASSEGPGGNQPQHF | TGTGCCAGCAGTGAGGGGCCGGGGGGCAATCAGCCCCAGCATTTT
TRBD2 | TRBJ2-7 | TRBV4-1 | - | CASSRGGATYEQYF | TGCGCCAGCAGCCGGGGGGGTGCGACCTACGAGCAGTACTTC
- | TRBJ1-1 | TRBV11-2 | - | CASSDGVATEAFF | TGTGCCAGCAGCGACGGCGTCGCCACTGAAGCTTTCTTT
- | TRBJ2-7 | TRBV7-2 | - | CASSLQSSYEQYF | TGTGCCAGCAGCCTCCAAAGCTCCTACGAGCAGTACTTC
- | TRBJ1-2 | TRBV18 | - | CASSPQGYGYTF | TGTGCCAGCTCACCACAAGGTTATGGCTACACCTTC
- | TRBJ1-6 | TRBV2 | - | CASSGLTSSSYNSPLHF | TGTGCCAGCAGTGGGCTTACATCGAGCTCCTATAATTCACCCCTCCACTTT
TRBD2 | TRBJ2-1 | TRBV27 | - | CASSLFASGRLPTHNEQFF | TGTGCCAGCAGTTTATTCGCTAGCGGGAGGTTACCAACCCACAATGAGCAGTTCTTC
- | TRBJ1-2 | TRBV5-4 | once | CASSSDSRYGYTF | TGTGCCAGCAGCTCGGACAGCCGATATGGCTACACCTTC
TRBD1 | TRBJ1-1 | TRBV5-1 | - | CASSPTRTGRKSEAFF | TGCGCCAGCAGCCCCACGAGGACAGGGCGAAAGTCTGAAGCTTTCTTT
- | TRBJ2-3 | TRBV20-1 | once | CSARVGDTQYF | TGCAGTGCTAGAGTTGGAGATACGCAGTATTTT
TRBD2 | TRBJ2-3 | TRBV7-3 | - | CASSLSAGADTQYF | TGTGCCAGCAGCTTATCGGCGGGGGCAGATACGCAGTATTTT
- | TRBJ2-7 | TRBV4-2 | - | CASSQSSGREYEQYF | TGTGCCAGCAGCCAAAGTAGTGGCAGGGAGTACGAGCAGTACTTC
TRBD1 | TRBJ1-4 | TRBV5-4 | few | CASSDGQGGNEKLFF | TGTGCCAGCAGCGACGGACAGGGAGGAAATGAAAAACTGTTTTTT
- | TRBJ1-2 | TRBV4-2 | - | CASSQYQGGVLTNYGYTF | TGTGCCAGCAGCCAATACCAGGGCGGGGTCCTCACTAACTATGGCTACACCTTC
TRBD1 | TRBJ2-2 | TRBV10-3 | - | CAISGGTANTGELFF | TGTGCCATCAGTGGAGGGACAGCGAACACCGGGGAGCTGTTTTTT
- | TRBJ1-2 | TRBV30 | - | CAWSGGASYGYTF | TGTGCCTGGAGTGGCGGGGCTTCCTATGGCTACACCTTC
TRBD1 | TRBJ1-1 | TRBV11-3 | - | CASSLIAGGLAFF | TGTGCCAGCAGCTTAATAGCAGGGGGTCTTGCTTTCTTT
TRBD2 | TRBJ2-1 | TRBV19 | once | CASSMGLADEQFF | TGTGCCAGTAGTATGGGACTAGCGGATGAGCAGTTCTTC
TRBD2 | TRBJ2-7 | TRBV7-9 | - | CASSPGLAGPYEQYF | TGTGCCAGCAGCCCCGGACTAGCGGGACCCTACGAGCAGTACTTC
TRBD2 | TRBJ2-7 | TRBV5-1 | - | CASSFSGRADYEQYF | TGCGCCAGCAGCTTTAGCGGGAGGGCCGACTACGAGCAGTACTTC
- | TRBJ2-1 | TRBV7-9 | - | CATRDNEQFF | TGTGCCACGCGAGACAATGAGCAGTTCTTC
TRBD2 | TRBJ2-7 | TRBV7-6 | few | CASSYGPREAPDF | TGTGCCAGCAGTTATGGGCCACGGGAGGCCCCGGACTTC
- | TRBJ2-7 | TRBV5-5 | - | CASSLGGYEQYF | TGTGCCAGCAGCTTGGGGGGTTACGAGCAGTACTTC
TRBD2 | TRBJ2-1 | TRBV30 | - | CAWLGRAGNEQFF | TGTGCCTGGTTGGGGAGGGCGGGTAATGAGCAGTTCTTC
TRBD2 | TRBJ2-1 | TRBV6-5 | - | CASSYHPAGETNEQFF | TGTGCCAGCAGTTACCACCCGGCGGGAGAAACCAATGAGCAGTTCTTC
- | TRBJ2-7 | TRBV10-1 | - | CAGPRGTYEQYF | TGCGCCGGCCCTCGGGGAACCTACGAGCAGTACTTC
- | TRBJ2-1 | TRBV7-7 | once | CASSLSLNNEQFF | TGTGCCAGCAGCTTATCCCTTAACAATGAGCAGTTCTTC
TRBD2 | TRBJ2-1 | TRBV5-4 | - | CASSYGAGGVVHEQFF | TGTGCCAGCAGCTATGGGGCGGGAGGCGTCGTACATGAGCAGTTCTTC
- | TRBJ2-7 | TRBV2 | - | CASKPASSNEQYF | TGTGCCAGCAAGCCAGCTAGCTCGAACGAGCAGTACTTC
TRBD2 | TRBJ2-2 | TRBV28 | - | CASRASGRPGELFF | TGTGCCAGCAGAGCTAGCGGGAGGCCCGGGGAGCTGTTTTTT
- | TRBJ1-4 | TRBV2 | - | CASSGTVREKLFF | TGTGCCAGCAGTGGAACAGTTCGGGAAAAACTGTTTTTT
TRBD2 | TRBJ2-1 | TRBV5-1 | - | CASSLAPSGRVNEQFF | TGCGCCAGCAGCTTGGCACCTAGCGGGAGGGTCAATGAGCAGTTCTTC
- | TRBJ2-1 | TRBV10-3 | - | CAIWAGEGNEQFF | TGTGCCATCTGGGCAGGGGAGGGCAATGAGCAGTTCTTC
TRBD1 | TRBJ1-1 | TRBV18 | - | CASSRDSKNTEAFF | TGTGCCAGCTCAAGGGACAGTAAGAACACTGAAGCTTTCTTT
- | TRBJ1-2 | TRBV28 | few | CASSDVTLGHYTF | TGTGCCAGCAGTGACGTGACCCTAGGACACTACACCTTC
- | TRBJ1-4 | TRBV2 | - | CASSAGRDNEKLFF | TGTGCCAGCAGCGCTGGCAGAGATAATGAAAAACTGTTTTTT